This T cell receptor (beta chain) came from a study of regulatory T cells in long-lasting Graves disease. Study results and limitations: Gene preferences differed: TRBV28, TRBJ1-2, TRBJ2-5 in persistent cases.

Specified time point: newly diagnosed GD, antithyroid drugs for less than 3 months. TCR sequences were obtained from RNA taken from PBMCs. The authors built TCR beta libraries using iRepertoire HTBI primers and Arm-PCR of CDR3 regions. TCRdb re-analysed the multiplex PCR reads in MiXCR, keeping a single row per CDR3 protein. Seen here are 540,000 or so distinct CDR3 sequences, 13% observed once, and the top ten hold roughly a tenth. Germline trimming cut 5 bases from V and 7 bases from J; bases unmatched to any gene: 6. The CDR3 has 13 residues. Germline V lookup: CDR1 SGDLS, CDR2 YYNGEE. To note about this clonotype: Its antigen is not known.

These records were also assigned to another study, of T cells in Graves' hyperthyroidism and ophthalmopathy.

The rearrangement uses TRBV9 and TRBJ2-1, with 7 positions matching TRBD2. The sequencing here drew on peripheral blood mononuclear cells (PBMCs), taken at new diagnosis, from a patient treated with antithyroid drugs. The TCR comes from a man aged 25-40 years with Graves disease. The CDR3 loop is CASSVGRVNEQFF. The DNA for the CDR3 is TGTGCCAGCAGTGTGGGGAGGGTTAATGAGCAGTTCTTC.